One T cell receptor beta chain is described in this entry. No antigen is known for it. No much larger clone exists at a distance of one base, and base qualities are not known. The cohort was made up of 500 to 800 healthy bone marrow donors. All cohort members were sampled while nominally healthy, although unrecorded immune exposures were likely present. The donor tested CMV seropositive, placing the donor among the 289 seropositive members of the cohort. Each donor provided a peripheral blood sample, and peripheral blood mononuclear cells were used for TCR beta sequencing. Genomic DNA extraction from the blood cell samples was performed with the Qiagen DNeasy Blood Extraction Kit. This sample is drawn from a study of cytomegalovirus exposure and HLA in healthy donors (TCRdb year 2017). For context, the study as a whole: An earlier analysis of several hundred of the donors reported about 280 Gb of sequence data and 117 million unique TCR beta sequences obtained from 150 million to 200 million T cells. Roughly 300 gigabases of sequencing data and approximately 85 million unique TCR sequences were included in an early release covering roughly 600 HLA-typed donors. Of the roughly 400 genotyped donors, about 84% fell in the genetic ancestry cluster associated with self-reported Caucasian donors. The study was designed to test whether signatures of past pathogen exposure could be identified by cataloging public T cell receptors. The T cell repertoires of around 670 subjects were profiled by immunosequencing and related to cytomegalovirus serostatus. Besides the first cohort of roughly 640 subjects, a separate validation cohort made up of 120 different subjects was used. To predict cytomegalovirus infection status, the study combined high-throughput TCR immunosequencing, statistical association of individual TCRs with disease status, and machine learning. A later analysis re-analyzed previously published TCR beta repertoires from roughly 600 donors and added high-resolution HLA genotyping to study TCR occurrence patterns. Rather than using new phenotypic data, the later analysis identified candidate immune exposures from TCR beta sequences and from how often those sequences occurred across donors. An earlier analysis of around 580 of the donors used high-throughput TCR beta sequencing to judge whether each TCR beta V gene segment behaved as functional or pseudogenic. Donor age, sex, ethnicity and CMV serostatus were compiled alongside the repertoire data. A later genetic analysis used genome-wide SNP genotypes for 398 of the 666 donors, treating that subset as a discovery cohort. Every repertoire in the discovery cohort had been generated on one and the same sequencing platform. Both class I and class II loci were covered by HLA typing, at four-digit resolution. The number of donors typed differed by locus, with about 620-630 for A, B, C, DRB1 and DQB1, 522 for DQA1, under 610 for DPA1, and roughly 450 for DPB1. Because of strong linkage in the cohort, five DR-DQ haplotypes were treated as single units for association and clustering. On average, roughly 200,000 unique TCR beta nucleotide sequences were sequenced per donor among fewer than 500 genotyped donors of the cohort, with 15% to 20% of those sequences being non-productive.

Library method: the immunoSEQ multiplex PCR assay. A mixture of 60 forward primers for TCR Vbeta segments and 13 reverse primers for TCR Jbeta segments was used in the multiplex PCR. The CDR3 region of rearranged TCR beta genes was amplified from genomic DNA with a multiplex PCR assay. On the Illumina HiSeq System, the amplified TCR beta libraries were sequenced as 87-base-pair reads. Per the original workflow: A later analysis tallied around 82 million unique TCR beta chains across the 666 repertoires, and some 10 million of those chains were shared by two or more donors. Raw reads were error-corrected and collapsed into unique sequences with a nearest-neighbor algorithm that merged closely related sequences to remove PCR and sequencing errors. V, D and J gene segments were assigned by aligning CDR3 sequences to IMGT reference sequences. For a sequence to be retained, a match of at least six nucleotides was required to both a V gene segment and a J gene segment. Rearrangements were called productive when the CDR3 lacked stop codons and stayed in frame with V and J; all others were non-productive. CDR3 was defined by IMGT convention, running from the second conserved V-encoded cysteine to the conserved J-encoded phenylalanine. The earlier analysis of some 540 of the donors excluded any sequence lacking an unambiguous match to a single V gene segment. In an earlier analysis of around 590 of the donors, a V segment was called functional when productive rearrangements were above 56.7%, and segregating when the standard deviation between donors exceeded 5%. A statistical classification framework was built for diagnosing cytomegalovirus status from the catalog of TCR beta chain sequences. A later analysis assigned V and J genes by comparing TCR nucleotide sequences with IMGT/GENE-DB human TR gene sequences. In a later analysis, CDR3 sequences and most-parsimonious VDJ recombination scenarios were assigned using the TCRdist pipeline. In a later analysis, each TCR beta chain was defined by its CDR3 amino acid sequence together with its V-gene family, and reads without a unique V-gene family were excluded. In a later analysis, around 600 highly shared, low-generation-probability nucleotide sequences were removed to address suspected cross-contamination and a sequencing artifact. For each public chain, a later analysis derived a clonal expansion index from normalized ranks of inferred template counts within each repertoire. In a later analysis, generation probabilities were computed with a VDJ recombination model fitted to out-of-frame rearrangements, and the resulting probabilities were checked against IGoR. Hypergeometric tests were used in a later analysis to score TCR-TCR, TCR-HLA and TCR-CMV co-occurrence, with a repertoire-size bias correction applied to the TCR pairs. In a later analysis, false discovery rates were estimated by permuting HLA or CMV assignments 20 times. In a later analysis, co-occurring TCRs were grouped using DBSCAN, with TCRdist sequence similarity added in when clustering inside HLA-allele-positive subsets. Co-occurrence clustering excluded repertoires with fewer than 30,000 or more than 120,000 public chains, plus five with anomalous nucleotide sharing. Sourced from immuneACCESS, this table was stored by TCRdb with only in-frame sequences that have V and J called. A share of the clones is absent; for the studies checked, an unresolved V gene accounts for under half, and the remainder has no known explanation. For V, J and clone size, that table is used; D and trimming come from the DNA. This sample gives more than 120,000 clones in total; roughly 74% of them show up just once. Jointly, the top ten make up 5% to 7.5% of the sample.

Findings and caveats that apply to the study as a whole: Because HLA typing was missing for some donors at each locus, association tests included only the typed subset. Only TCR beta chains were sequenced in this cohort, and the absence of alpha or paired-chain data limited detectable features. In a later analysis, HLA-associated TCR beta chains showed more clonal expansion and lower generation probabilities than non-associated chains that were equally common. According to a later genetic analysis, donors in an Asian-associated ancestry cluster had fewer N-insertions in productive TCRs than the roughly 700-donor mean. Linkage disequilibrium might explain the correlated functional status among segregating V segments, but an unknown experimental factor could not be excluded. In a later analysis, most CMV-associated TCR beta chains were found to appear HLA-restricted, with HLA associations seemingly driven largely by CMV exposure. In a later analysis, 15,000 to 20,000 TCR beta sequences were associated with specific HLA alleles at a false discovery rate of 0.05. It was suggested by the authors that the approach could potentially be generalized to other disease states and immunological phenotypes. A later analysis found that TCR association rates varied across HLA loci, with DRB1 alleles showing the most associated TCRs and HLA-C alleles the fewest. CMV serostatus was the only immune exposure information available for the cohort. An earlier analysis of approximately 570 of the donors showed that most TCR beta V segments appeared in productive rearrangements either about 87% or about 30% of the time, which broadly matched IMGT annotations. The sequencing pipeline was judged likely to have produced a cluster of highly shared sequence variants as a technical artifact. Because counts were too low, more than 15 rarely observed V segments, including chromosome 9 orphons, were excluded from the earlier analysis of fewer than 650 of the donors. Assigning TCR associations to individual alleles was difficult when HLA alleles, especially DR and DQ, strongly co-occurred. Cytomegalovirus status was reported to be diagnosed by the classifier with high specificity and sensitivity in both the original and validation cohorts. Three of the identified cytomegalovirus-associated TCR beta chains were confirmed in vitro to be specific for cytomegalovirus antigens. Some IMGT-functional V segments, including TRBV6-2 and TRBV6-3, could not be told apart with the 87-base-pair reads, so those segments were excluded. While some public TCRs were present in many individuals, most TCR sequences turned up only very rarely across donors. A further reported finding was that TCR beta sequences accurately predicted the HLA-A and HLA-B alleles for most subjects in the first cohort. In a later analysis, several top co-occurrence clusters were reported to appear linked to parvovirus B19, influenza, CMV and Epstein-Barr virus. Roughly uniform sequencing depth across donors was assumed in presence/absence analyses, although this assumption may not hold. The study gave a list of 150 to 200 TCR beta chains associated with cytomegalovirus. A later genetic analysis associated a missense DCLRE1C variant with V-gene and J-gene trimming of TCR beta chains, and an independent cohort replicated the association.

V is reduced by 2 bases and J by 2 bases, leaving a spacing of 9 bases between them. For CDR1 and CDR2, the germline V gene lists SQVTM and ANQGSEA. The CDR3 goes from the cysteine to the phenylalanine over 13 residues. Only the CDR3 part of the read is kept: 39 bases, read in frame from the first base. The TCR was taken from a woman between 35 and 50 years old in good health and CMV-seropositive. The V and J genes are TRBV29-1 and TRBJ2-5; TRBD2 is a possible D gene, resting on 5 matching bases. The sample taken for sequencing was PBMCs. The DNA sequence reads TGCAGCGTTGAACCGGGATCTCAAGAGACCCAGTACTTC. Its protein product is CSVEPGSQETQYF.